A single sample gave rise to the 13 T cell receptor beta chains below, sequenced in a study of blood T cells in healthy people across ages. PCR was performed a second time for about 7 to 11 cycles using a sample-barcoded 5' primer and a J-beta primer mix. MiXCR, run by TCRdb on the 5' RACE reads, gives a single entry per CDR3 protein. The sample holds some 1.8 million distinct CDR3 sequences, 39% seen once. The sample consisted of blood. The receptors originated from a human donor in good health.

The chain employs TRBV6-6 and TRBJ1-5, with TRBD1 as a possible D gene (5 bases). CDR1 is MNHNY, CDR2 SVGAGI, per germline (reference sequence). Trimming stripped 4 bases from V and 4 bases from J, with 17 bases between. The CDR3 spans 16 residues. The CDR3 DNA follows: TGTGCCAGCAGTTGGCCCGGGGAGGGGAGAAATCAGCCCCAGCATTTT. It codes for CASSWPGEGRNQPQHF.

This clonotype was seen more than once but under ten times. This chain joins TRBV7-9 and TRBJ2-7; 7 nucleotides align to TRBD1. CDR3 length: 14 amino acids. CDR1 and CDR2 from the germline V gene are SEHNR and FQNEAQ (reference sequence). V was clipped by 4 bases and J by 3 bases; unmatched bases: 6. This CDR3 is CASSSGQKNYEQYF. DNA of the CDR3: TGTGCCAGCAGCTCGGGACAGAAAAACTACGAGCAGTACTTC.

This sequence joins TRBV6-5 and TRBJ2-7, with 7 positions matching TRBD2. After removal of 6 bases from V and 2 bases from J, the junction contained 10 bases not matched to a gene. This CDR3 has 15 residues. Germline CDR1 and CDR2: MNHEY and SVGAGI. CDR3 residues: CASRSPTGTTYEQYF. The CDR3, as DNA: TGTGCCAGCAGGAGCCCGACCGGGACTACCTACGAGCAGTACTTC.

The chain links TRBV6-5 to TRBJ1-2, with D perhaps TRBD1 (6 bases). The CDR3 has 14 amino acids. Germline CDR1 is MNHEY and CDR2 is SVGAGI. V lost 2 bases and J 2 bases, leaving 9 bases between the germline ends. The CDR3 DNA reads TGTGCCAGCAGTTACAAACAGGGCAACTATGGCTACACCTTC. Translating gives CASSYKQGNYGYTF.

This chain links TRBV20-1 with TRBJ2-1, with 7 bases that match TRBD2. The last part of the DNA fits TRBJ2-7 better; the J call may be wrong. This CDR3 comprises 16 residues. CDR1 DFQATT and CDR2 SNEGSKA come from the germline V gene (reference sequence). CDR3 nucleotides: TGCAGTGCTAGAGTTTGGGGGGGGAGTGCCTACAATGAGCAGTACTTC. Translating it yields CSARVWGGSAYNEQYF.

The chain couples TRBV19 to TRBJ2-1; TRBD1 is a possible D gene (5 bases). Trimming left V 4 bases short and J 7 bases short, with 20 bases between. The germline V gene has CDR1 LNHDA and CDR2 SQIVND (reference sequence). The CDR3 length is 16 residues. The CDR3 is CASSKGHGPFLNEQFF. The CDR3 region has the DNA TGTGCCAGTAGTAAGGGGCACGGACCCTTTCTGAATGAGCAGTTCTTC.

J is TRBJ1-5 and V is TRBV10-3, with no clear D. The CDR3 totals 12 residues. Trimming cost V 6 bases and J 5 bases, with 8 bases left between them. Germline values: CDR1 ENHRY, CDR2 SYGVKD. The CDR3 protein is CAISAGDQPQHF. Written as DNA, the CDR3 is TGTGCCATCAGCGCAGGAGATCAGCCCCAGCATTTT.

V is TRBV4-2 and J is TRBJ1-4; TRBD1 matches at 8 bases. The CDR3 length is 15 residues. Germline V CDR1 and CDR2: LGHNA, YNFKEQ. Trimming took 4 bases from V and 7 from J; bases not matched to a gene: 8. CDR3 coding DNA: TGTGCCAGCAGCCTCCCGGGACAGGCAGGTGAAAAACTGTTTTTT. Translated, it gives CASSLPGQAGEKLFF.

The chain employs TRBV5-4 and TRBJ1-1; the match to TRBD1 covers 7 bases. This CDR3 is 16 amino acids long. V shed 4 bases and J 0 bases; nucleotides not matched to a gene: 9. Per germline, CDR1 SGHNT and CDR2 YYREEE (reference sequence). CDR3 DNA sequence: TGTGCCAGCAGCCCCCGGACAGGAGCCGTGAACACTGAAGCTTTCTTT. It yields the protein CASSPRTGAVNTEAFF.

The chain employs TRBV7-9 and TRBJ1-2; 7 positions agree with TRBD1. CDR1 is SEHNR and CDR2 is FQNEAQ in the germline V gene (reference sequence). The CDR3 runs to 15 residues. V lost 5 bases and J lost 6; bases outside the gene matches: 12. In nucleotides, the CDR3 is TGTGCCAGCAGCCCTCGAGACAGGGCCGGGGATGGCTACACCTTC. Translated: CASSPRDRAGDGYTF.

The chain combines TRBV30 with TRBJ1-2; the match to TRBD1 covers 7 bases. J was trimmed by 6 bases and V by 2 bases; bases with no gene match: 12. The CDR3 consists of 15 residues. Germline values: CDR1 GTSNPN, CDR2 SVGIG (reference sequence). The CDR3 bases are TGTGCCTGGAGTCTAGTATATGGGACAGAGAATGGCTACACCTTC. Amino acid sequence: CAWSLVYGTENGYTF.

The rearrangement joins TRBV6-2 or TRBV6-3 to TRBJ2-7, with 9 bases identical to TRBD2. This CDR3 spans 15 amino acids. Trimming cost V 8 bases and J 3 bases; bases outside gene matches: 11. Per the germline V gene, CDR1 is MNHEY and CDR2 is SVGEGT. The CDR3 sequence: CASLHSGGSSYEQYF. DNA for the CDR3: TGTGCCAGCCTCCACAGCGGGGGGTCCAGCTACGAGCAGTACTTC.

The chain uses TRBV9 and TRBJ2-4; tentative D call: TRBD1 (6 bases). TRBJ2-7 explains the end of the DNA better; the J call may be wrong. Germline-derived CDR1 and CDR2 are SGDLS and YYNGEE. The length of the CDR3 is 15 residues. The CDR3 nucleotides are TGTGCCAGCAGCCCTACCTCCATGGGACAATACGAGCAGTACTTC. It codes for CASSPTSMGQYEQYF.